A selection of T cell receptor beta chains follows, all from one sample in a study of blood T cell repertoires in COVID-19. Libraries were prepared by immunoSEQ multiplex PCR; TCRdb keeps only in-frame clonotypes and omits some of them. Of 250,000 or so clones in the sample, roughly 89% are singletons; the top ten hold about 3%. Material: peripheral blood. The receptors were gathered from a woman in her 30s with active or convalescent COVID-19. The CDR3 runs from the conserved cysteine through the conserved F or W. D genes are given only for firm matches. Clone size is not always given. Where it is, it says once, few, many or a class for expanded clones.

clone size	D gene	V gene	J gene	CDR3 DNA	CDR3 protein
NA	TRBD1	TRBV7-2	TRBJ1-2	TGTGCCAGCAGCCTAGGGGGGACAGGCTCCTTTTATGGCTACACCTTC	CASSLGGTGSFYGYTF
NA	NA	TRBV18	TRBJ2-7	TGTGCCAGCTCAACTAAGAATTGGTACGAGCAGTACTTC	CASSTKNWYEQYF
few	NA	TRBV12-3/TRBV12-4	TRBJ1-2	TGTGCCAGCAGTTTTACAAACTATGGCTACACCTTC	CASSFTNYGYTF
NA	NA	TRBV19	TRBJ2-3	TGTGCCAGTAGCGCTAGCGTGGATACGCAGTATTTT	CASSASVDTQYF
once	TRBD1	TRBV9	TRBJ2-3	TGTGCCAGCAATGATCGACAGGGGGGTGGAGGGCAGTATTTT	CASNDRQGGGGQYF
few	NA	TRBV12-1	TRBJ1-2	TGTGCCATCCATTCTGACAGGGGGCTATATGGCTACACCTTC	CAIHSDRGLYGYTF
NA	NA	TRBV19	TRBJ1-2	TGTGCCAGTATCCCATCCGTGGGCAACCGGTATTCCTATGGCTACACCTTC	CASIPSVGNRYSYGYTF
NA	NA	TRBV24-1	TRBJ1-5	TGTGCCACCGCCCGGAGAGAGATTTCTAGCGGGAATCAGCCCCAGCATTTT	CATARREISSGNQPQHF
NA	NA	TRBV7-2	TRBJ2-2	TGTGCCAGCAGCTTAGCCCGGACAGATACGACCGGGGAGCTGTTTTTT	CASSLARTDTTGELFF
NA	NA	TRBV6-6	TRBJ1-5	TGTGCCAGCAGGGCCGCAGGGTTCATGGTCAATCAGCCCCAGCATTTT	CASRAAGFMVNQPQHF
few	NA	TRBV20-1	TRBJ2-3	TGCAGTGCTGGGCCCCGGGATACGCAGTATTTT	CSAGPRDTQYF
NA	NA	TRBV5-1	TRBJ1-3	TGCGCCAGCAGCCCGGAGGGGCTGGGCTCTGGAAACACCATATATTTT	CASSPEGLGSGNTIYF
NA	NA	TRBV5-4	TRBJ1-3	TGTGCCAGCAGCTTGGACAGGGCACGAGGAAACACCATATATTTT	CASSLDRARGNTIYF
NA	NA	TRBV7-8	TRBJ1-5	TGTGCCAGCAGCCCCAAAGGGGGGGGGCGCATAAATCAGCCCCAGCATTTT	CASSPKGGGRINQPQHF
NA	NA	TRBV19	TRBJ2-1	TGTGCCAGTAGTATAGAATTACAGCATGAGCAGTTCTTC	CASSIELQHEQFF
once	NA	TRBV12-3/TRBV12-4	TRBJ2-7	TGTGCCAGCAGTCCTATCATGCCCTACGAGCAGTACTTC	CASSPIMPYEQYF
NA	NA	TRBV3-1/TRBV3-2	TRBJ2-5	TGTGCCAGCAGCCAAGATCGGGAGACCCAGTACTTC	CASSQDRETQYF
NA	TRBD1	TRBV6-2/TRBV6-3	TRBJ2-3	TGTGCCAGCAGCTCCGGACAGGGTAGCACAGATACGCAGTATTTT	CASSSGQGSTDTQYF
NA	NA	TRBV9	TRBJ1-1	TGTGCCAGCAGCGTAGGTGGGGGGAGAGGTGGTACTGAAGCTTTCTTT	CASSVGGGRGGTEAFF
NA	NA	TRBV5-6	TRBJ1-2	TGTGCCAGCACCTCCCCTCAGTCTTTCTATGGCTACACCTTC	CASTSPQSFYGYTF
once	TRBD1	TRBV19	TRBJ2-5	TGTGCCAGTGATCGGACAGGGAAAGAGACCCAGTACTTC	CASDRTGKETQYF
NA	NA	TRBV7-9	TRBJ1-2	TGTGCCAGCACCACCGGCAGGGGCGATGGCTACACCTTC	CASTTGRGDGYTF
NA	NA	TRBV5-4	TRBJ2-7	TGTGCCAGCAGCTTGGGTGGAGGCGAGCAGTACTTC	CASSLGGGEQYF
NA	NA	TRBV19	TRBJ2-2	TGTGCCACCCAGAAGGGCCGAGGACAGATCCACACCGGGGAGCTGTTTTTT	CATQKGRGQIHTGELFF
NA	TRBD1	TRBV11-1	TRBJ1-6	TGTGCCAGCAGCTTGTTGGACAGGGGTAATTCACCCCTCCACTTT	CASSLLDRGNSPLHF
NA	NA	TRBV7-2	TRBJ2-5	TGTGCCAGCAGCTTAGTCGTTTTAGCAGAGACCCAGTACTTC	CASSLVVLAETQYF